Presented here are 23 T cell receptor beta chains from one specimen sequenced in a study of CD8 T cells in ankylosing spondylitis. These receptors' targets are unknown. General observations from the study: Seven or eight highly homologous variants formed a TCR beta motif that appeared characteristic of ankylosing spondylitis blood.

From the 5' RACE reads, TCRdb called clonotypes with MiXCR, one entry per CDR3 protein. The repertoire includes fewer than 550,000 distinct CDR3 sequences, roughly 5% of them detected once, and around 3.6% sits in the top ten. The specimen sequenced was blood, either unsorted or a sorted T cell fraction (not recorded which). These receptors were obtained from a male donor with ankylosing spondylitis.

This clonotype was recorded at least ten times. The V and J genes are TRBV20-1 and TRBJ2-1, with D maybe TRBD2 (6 bases). Germline CDR1 reads DFQATT; CDR2 reads SNEGSKA (reference sequence). The ends were cut back, 4 bases at V and 4 bases at J, with 14 bases in the middle. The CDR3 is 14 residues long. The CDR3 sequence: CSANRDSTYNEQFF. CDR3 bases: TGCAGTGCTAACCGGGACTCTACGTACAATGAGCAGTTCTTC.

In its sample, this clonotype was seen many times. The CDR3 protein is CASSLPARAFF. CDR3 sequence (DNA): TGTGCCAGCAGTTTGCCCGCCCGAGCTTTCTTT. V is TRBV12-3 or TRBV12-4 and J is TRBJ1-1; D uncertain. V lost 3 bases and J lost 10, with 9 bases in between. CDR3 length: 11 residues.

This clonotype was counted ten times or more. Here the CDR3 reads CSVPGTLLETQYF. CDR3 coding DNA: TGCAGCGTACCCGGGACTTTGTTGGAGACCCAGTACTTC. This sequence joins TRBV29-1 and TRBJ2-5, with D possibly TRBD2 on 6 matching bases. Germline values: CDR1 SQVTM, CDR2 ANQGSEA. V was trimmed by 6 bases and J by 5 bases, leaving 16 bases between them. CDR3 length equals 13 residues.

This clonotype was detected a few times. The CDR3 sequence: CASSSGTGDEQYF. The DNA for the CDR3 is TGTGCCAGCAGCTCCGGGACAGGGGACGAGCAGTACTTC. The chain carries TRBV7-2 and TRBJ2-7; 10 nucleotides line up with TRBD1. Germline V CDR1 and CDR2: SGHTA, FQGNSA. This CDR3 is built from 13 residues. The V gene end was trimmed by 4 bases and the J gene end by 5 bases; junction bases not matched to a gene: 2.

This clonotype was counted ten times or more. The gene calls are TRBV20-1 and TRBJ1-2; no definite D call. Germline V CDR1 and CDR2: DFQATT, SNEGSKA (reference sequence). V lost 0 bases and J 3 bases, leaving 8 bases between the germline ends. The CDR3 consists of 13 residues. The CDR3 DNA reads as TGCAGTGCTAGAGATTTGGGGTACTATGGCTACACCTTC. This gives the protein CSARDLGYYGYTF.

This clonotype was observed at least ten times. This chain connects TRBV10-3 to TRBJ2-3, with D possibly matching TRBD1 (6 bases). V lost 6 bases and J lost 2, with 18 bases in between. In germline, CDR1 is ENHRY, CDR2 SYGVKD. The CDR3 runs to 16 residues. The CDR3 loop reads CAISELGGVATDTQYF. The CDR3, as DNA: TGTGCCATCAGCGAACTTGGGGGCGTAGCCACAGATACGCAGTATTTT.

The table lists this clonotype with a count of one. V and J are TRBV20-1 and TRBJ2-3; 13 nucleotides match TRBD2. V gave up 5 bases and J gave up 0 bases; unmatched junction bases: 5. This CDR3 contains 16 residues. Germline CDR1 is DFQATT and CDR2 is SNEGSKA (reference sequence). CDR3 nucleotides: TGCAGTGCTGGACTAGCGGGAGTTCCTAGCACAGATACGCAGTATTTT. Translating it yields CSAGLAGVPSTDTQYF.

The chain's CDR3 is CASSPLAGGLYEQYF. The CDR3 DNA follows: TGTGCCAGCAGTCCACTAGCGGGAGGGCTCTACGAGCAGTACTTC. The chain links TRBV7-2 to TRBJ2-7; 13 bases are a match to TRBD2. The CDR3 runs 15 residues. Per germline, CDR1 SGHTA and CDR2 FQGNSA. The V and J ends lost 6 bases and 3 bases, in that order; junction bases with no gene match: 5.

This clonotype was recorded many times. V gene TRBV20-1 combines with J gene TRBJ2-3, with 14 bases aligning to TRBD2. Germline assignment: CDR1 DFQATT and CDR2 SNEGSKA (reference sequence). The CDR3 extends over 14 amino acids. Germline trimming cut 5 bases from V and 5 bases from J; bases unmatched to any gene: 3. The CDR3 reads CSAGGTSGRDTQYF. The CDR3 nucleotides are TGCAGTGCTGGGGGGACTAGCGGGAGAGATACGCAGTATTTT.

This clonotype showed up many times. CDR3 bases: TGCAGCGTTACACCGCAGTTCCAAGAGACCCAGTACTTC. Residues: CSVTPQFQETQYF. The V call is TRBV29-1, the J call TRBJ2-5; D gene ambiguous. In germline, CDR1 is SQVTM, CDR2 ANQGSEA. Between the trimmed V and J ends, which lost 5 bases and 1 base, there was a span of 11 bases. The CDR3 runs to 13 residues.

This clonotype appeared many times. The rearrangement joins TRBV6-5 to TRBJ2-7; D is undetermined. V was cut by 2 bases and J by 3 bases, with 11 bases left in between. Germline CDR1 is MNHEY and CDR2 is SVGAGI. The CDR3 covers 14 residues. The CDR3 loop reads CASSYGNLGYEQYF. The CDR3 DNA follows: TGTGCCAGCAGTTACGGTAATCTTGGCTACGAGCAGTACTTC.

This clonotype was detected ten times or more. The V call is TRBV12-3 or TRBV12-4, the J call TRBJ2-7, with a possible D match to TRBD1 (6 bases). V gave up 5 bases and J gave up 0 bases, with 17 bases separating them. The CDR3 has 16 amino acids. The CDR3 nucleotides read TGTGCCAGCAGTCGCCCTACAGGGCTGAGCTCCTACGAGCAGTACTTC. It yields the protein CASSRPTGLSSYEQYF.

This clonotype has ten or more counts. In DNA, the CDR3 is TGCAGTGTCCAGAAAGTCGGTGCGGCCCAGTACTTC. As protein: CSVQKVGAAQYF. The chain uses TRBV20-1 and TRBJ2-5; D gene uncertain. This CDR3 is built from 12 residues. The V end lost 7 bases, the J end lost 9 bases, and 18 bases lay between the germline ends. The germline gives CDR1 DFQATT, CDR2 SNEGSKA (reference sequence).

This clonotype occurred many times. The chain is built from TRBV20-1 and TRBJ2-1; 12 bases map to TRBD2. After removal of 3 bases from V and 7 bases from J, the junction contained 4 bases not matched to a gene. The germline V gene has CDR1 DFQATT and CDR2 SNEGSKA (reference sequence). CDR3 length: 14 amino acids. This CDR3 is CSASSSGGANEQFF. In nucleotides, the CDR3 is TGCAGTGCTAGCTCTAGCGGGGGGGCGAATGAGCAGTTCTTC.

This clonotype was counted many times. The rearrangement uses TRBV29-1 and TRBJ2-7; TRBD1 matches 7 bases. The CDR3 has 11 amino acids. V lost 6 bases to trimming and J lost 3 bases; unmatched junction nucleotides: 2. Per the germline V gene, CDR1 is SQVTM and CDR2 is ANQGSEA. Written as DNA, the CDR3 is TGCAGCGTAGGGACAGACTACGAGCAGTACTTC. This codes for CSVGTDYEQYF.

V is TRBV18 and J is TRBJ1-5; possibly TRBD1 for D (6 bases). Germline V lookup: CDR1 KGHSH, CDR2 LQKENI. V shed 6 bases and J shed 4 bases, with 13 bases lying between them. This CDR3 comprises 14 residues. The DNA for the CDR3 is TGTGCCAGCTCGGGTGGGACACCGAATCAGCCCCAGCATTTT. This encodes CASSGGTPNQPQHF.

This clonotype was seen more than once but under ten times. The gene calls are TRBV11-1 and TRBJ1-1; D ambiguous. V was cut by 4 bases and J by 2 bases, with 11 bases left in between. CDR3 length equals 14 residues. The V gene's germline CDR1 is SGHAT and CDR2 FQDESV (reference sequence). The CDR3 sequence: CASSSSIDNTEAFF. The CDR3 DNA reads TGTGCCAGCAGCTCATCTATTGACAACACTGAAGCTTTCTTT.

In its sample, this clonotype was seen many times. V and J are TRBV7-2 and TRBJ1-2; TRBD1 aligns across 8 bases. This CDR3 has 15 amino acids. V shed 1 base, J shed 7 bases, and the junction held 8 bases outside the gene matches. Looked up from germline, CDR1 is SGHTA and CDR2 is FQGNSA. The CDR3 reads CASSLVGQGATGYTF. DNA of the CDR3: TGTGCCAGCAGCTTAGTAGGGCAGGGGGCGACTGGCTACACCTTC.

This clonotype was picked up many times. The V call is TRBV6-1, the J call TRBJ1-2, with a possible D match to TRBD1 (6 bases). The CDR3 has 12 residues. Germline CDR1 and CDR2: MNHNS and SASEGT. The V gene lost 4 bases and the J gene lost 5 bases, with 8 bases spanning the gap. This CDR3 is CASSGGPYGYTF. The CDR3 DNA is TGTGCCAGCAGTGGGGGGCCGTATGGCTACACCTTC.

This clonotype came up many times. V is TRBV11-2 and J is TRBJ2-1; the D call may be TRBD1 or TRBD2 (5 bases each). CDR3 size: 18 residues. V lost 6 bases and J lost 3, with 24 bases in between. Germline V gene sequence: CDR1 SGHAT, CDR2 FQNNGV. The CDR3 sequence is CASSLSRPPGPFYNEQFF. The DNA of the CDR3 is TGTGCCAGCAGTCTATCCCGGCCGCCGGGACCATTCTACAATGAGCAGTTCTTC.

There are many counts of this clonotype. This chain uses TRBV25-1 with TRBJ2-3, with D unclear. The CDR3 totals 14 residues. V lost 0 bases to trimming and J lost 1 base, with 5 bases between them. CDR1 and CDR2 (germline): MGHDK, SYGVNS. CDR3 nucleotides: TGTGCCAGCAGTGAATATTCGGGCACAGATACGCAGTATTTT. Translated, it gives CASSEYSGTDTQYF.

This clonotype was seen a handful of times. This chain uses TRBV28 with TRBJ2-7; D remains ambiguous. The germline CDR1 and CDR2 sequences are MDHEN and SYDVKM. Trimming cost V 5 bases and J 3 bases, with 11 bases left between them. This CDR3 has 13 amino acids. The CDR3 loop is CASSGPGFYEQYF. The CDR3, as DNA: TGTGCCAGCAGTGGTCCGGGTTTCTACGAGCAGTACTTC. Filled out from reference TRBV28 and TRBJ2-7, the complete variable domain reads DVKVTQSSRYLVKRTGEKVFLECVQDMDHENMFWYRQDPGLGLRLIYFSYDVKMKEKGDIPEGYSVSREKKERFSLILESASTNQTSMYLCASSGPGFYEQYFGPGTRLTVT.

This clonotype was found many times. The chain couples TRBV27 to TRBJ2-5, with a possible D match to TRBD2 (5 bases). Trimming left V 5 bases short and J 4 bases short, with 17 bases between. The CDR3 runs to 15 residues. Germline CDR1 and CDR2: MNHEY and SMNVEV (reference sequence). CDR3 sequence: CASSPGILPRETQYF. The CDR3, as DNA: TGTGCCAGCAGTCCCGGGATCCTGCCACGAGAGACCCAGTACTTC.